This T cell receptor (beta chain) was sequenced for a study of regulatory T cells in long-lasting Graves disease. Arm-PCR of CDR3 regions with iRepertoire HTBI primers generated TCR beta libraries. TCRdb re-analysed the multiplex PCR reads in MiXCR, keeping a single row per CDR3 protein. This table has roughly 400,000 distinct CDR3 sequences, roughly 17% appearing once. This clonotype was detected a few times. V lost 3 bases and J 1 base, leaving 6 bases between the germline ends. This CDR3 has 13 residues. The germline CDR1 and CDR2 sequences are GTSNPN and SVGIG (reference sequence). Time point specified: newly diagnosed GD, antithyroid drugs for less than 3 months. Extracted RNA from PBMCs served as the source of the TCR library. The sample was also linked to a second study, of T cells in Graves' hyperthyroidism and ophthalmopathy. That report notes: The TCR CDR3 was amplified in a first-round RT-PCR using the HTBI primer set.

This sequence was found in a woman aged 18-30 years with Graves disease. The sample consisted of peripheral blood mononuclear cells (PBMCs), taken at new diagnosis, from a patient treated with antithyroid drugs. The chain recombines TRBV30 with TRBJ2-2, with no clear D. This chain's CDR3 is CAWSPGNTGELFF. The CDR3 region has the DNA TGTGCCTGGAGCCCCGGGAACACCGGGGAGCTGTTTTTT.